This T cell receptor beta chain was profiled in a study of chemoradiotherapy in HPV16-positive cancers. Turning to the study itself: Functional T-cell assays on two HPV16-positive patients' cells defined candidate HPV-specific clones and common TCR motifs.

Concerning this clone itself: Its antigen remains unknown.

Clones were sequenced by immunoSEQ multiplex PCR, and TCRdb holds only the in-frame ones, with some missing. The sample lists approximately 9,400 clones; about 71% were seen once. Findings and caveats of the study: HPV-specific T cells were functionally defined from only a couple of HPV16-positive patients. During treatment, candidate HPV-specific clones and E7-related motifs expanded in tumor. Better recurrence-free survival went with HPV-responsive T-cell expansion in HPV16-positive patients.

There are 15 residues in the CDR3. Germline V CDR1 and CDR2: LGHNA, YSLEER. Trimming stripped 0 bases from V and 5 bases from J, with 13 bases between. V usage is TRBV4-3 and J usage is TRBJ1-1; maybe TRBD1 (5 bases). The source is a human donor with HPV-associated anogenital cancer. This sample was gathered from a patient who underwent chemoradiotherapy. CDR3 sequence: CASSQDTGGRTEAFF. The CDR3 region has the DNA TGCGCCAGCAGCCAAGATACGGGGGGACGAACTGAAGCTTTCTTT.